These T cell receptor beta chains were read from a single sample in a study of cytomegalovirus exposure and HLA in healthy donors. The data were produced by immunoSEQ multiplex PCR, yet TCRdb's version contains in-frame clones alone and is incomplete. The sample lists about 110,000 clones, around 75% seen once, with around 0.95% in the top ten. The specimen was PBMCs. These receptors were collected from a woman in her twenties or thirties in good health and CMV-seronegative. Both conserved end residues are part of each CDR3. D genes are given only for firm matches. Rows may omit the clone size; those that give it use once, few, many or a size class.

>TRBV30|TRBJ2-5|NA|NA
CAWSVTRTAETQYF
TGTGCCTGGAGTGTGACTCGGACAGCGGAGACCCAGTACTTC
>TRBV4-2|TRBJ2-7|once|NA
CASSQAQGSDNSYEQYF
TGTGCCAGCAGCCAAGCCCAGGGGAGCGATAATTCCTACGAGCAGTACTTC
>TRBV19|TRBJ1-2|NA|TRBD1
CASSPTGTGTMVYGYTF
TGTGCCAGTAGTCCAACCGGGACAGGGACAATGGTCTATGGCTACACCTTC
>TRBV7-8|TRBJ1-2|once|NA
CASLEGRANYGYTF
TGTGCCAGCCTGGAGGGTAGAGCTAACTATGGCTACACCTTC
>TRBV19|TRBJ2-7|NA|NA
CASSIRGTSGEQYF
TGTGCCAGTAGTATCCGGGGGACCTCCGGGGAGCAGTACTTC
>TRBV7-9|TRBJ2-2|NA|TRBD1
CASSHGYGTGSTGELFF
TGTGCCAGCAGCCACGGATATGGGACAGGAAGCACCGGGGAGCTGTTTTTT
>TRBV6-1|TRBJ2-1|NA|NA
CASRVLTSNEQFF
TGTGCCAGCCGGGTCTTAACTTCCAATGAGCAGTTCTTC
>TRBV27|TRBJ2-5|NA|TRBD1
CASSLKDRGETQYF
TGTGCCAGCAGTTTAAAGGACAGGGGTGAGACCCAGTACTTC
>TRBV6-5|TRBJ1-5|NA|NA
CASSYSIQHSNQPQHF
TGTGCCAGCAGTTACTCGATACAGCATAGCAATCAGCCCCAGCATTTT
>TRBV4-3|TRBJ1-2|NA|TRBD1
CASSQVQDRGGGNYGYTF
TGCGCCAGCAGCCAAGTTCAGGACAGGGGAGGCGGGAACTATGGCTACACCTTC
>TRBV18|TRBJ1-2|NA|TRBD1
CASSPPDRSIYGYTF
TGTGCCAGCTCACCACCGGACAGGAGTATCTATGGCTACACCTTC
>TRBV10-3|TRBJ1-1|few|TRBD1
CAIRGDRVNTEAFF
TGTGCCATCAGGGGGGACAGGGTAAACACTGAAGCTTTCTTT
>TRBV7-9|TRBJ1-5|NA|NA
CASSLSSGQPQHF
TGTGCCAGCAGCTTATCATCGGGTCAGCCCCAGCATTTT
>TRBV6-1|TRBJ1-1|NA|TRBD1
CASSGGTGGILSEAFF
TGTGCCAGCAGTGGCGGGACAGGGGGCATATTGTCTGAAGCTTTCTTT
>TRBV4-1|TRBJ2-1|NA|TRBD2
CASSQEASGSLNEQFF
TGCGCCAGCAGCCAAGAGGCTAGCGGGAGTCTAAATGAGCAGTTCTTC
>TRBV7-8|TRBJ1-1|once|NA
CASSLRQLILARNTEAFF
TGTGCCAGCAGCTTAAGACAACTAATTCTAGCAAGGAACACTGAAGCTTTCTTT
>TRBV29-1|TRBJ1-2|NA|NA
CSVEGLRTWGHGYTF
TGCAGCGTTGAAGGTCTTAGGACGTGGGGGCATGGCTACACCTTC
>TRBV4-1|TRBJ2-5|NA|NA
CASSQESGQETQYF
TGCGCCAGCAGCCAAGAGTCAGGGCAAGAGACCCAGTACTTC
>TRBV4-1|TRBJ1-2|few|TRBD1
CASSQDGTGTVGYTF
TGCGCCAGCAGCCAAGACGGGACAGGGACCGTGGGCTACACCTTC
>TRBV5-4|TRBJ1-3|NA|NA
CASSPDSFSGNTIYF
TGTGCCAGCAGCCCGGACTCCTTCTCTGGAAACACCATATATTTT
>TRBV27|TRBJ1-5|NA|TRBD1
CASSSFRDRGQPQHF
TGTGCCAGCAGTTCCTTCCGGGACAGGGGTCAGCCCCAGCATTTT
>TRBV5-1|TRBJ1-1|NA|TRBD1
CASSYIVPGQGDTEAFF
TGCGCCAGCAGCTACATCGTCCCGGGACAGGGTGACACTGAAGCTTTCTTT
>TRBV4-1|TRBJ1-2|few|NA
CASSQVHSQGYGYTF
TGCGCCAGCAGCCAAGTTCATAGCCAGGGCTATGGCTACACCTTC